The 17 T cell receptor beta chains below come from one sample, sequenced in a study of response to subunit inactivated influenza vaccine. Each CDR3 protein gets one entry after TCRdb re-called the RT-PCR reads with MiXCR. The table includes about 700,000 distinct CDR3 sequences, 15% to 17% detected once. The source was PBMCs from blood, collected approximately 13 days after vaccination. These receptors were collected from a man aged 45-60 years who received an inactivated influenza vaccine.

The sample holds a few counts of this clonotype. The V call is TRBV28, the J call TRBJ2-2; TRBD2 agrees at 13 bases. Germline V gives CDR1 MDHEN, CDR2 SYDVKM. The trim removed 4 bases at V and 1 base at J, leaving 3 bases unmatched. The CDR3 extends over 17 amino acids. The CDR3 coding sequence is TGTGCCAGCAGTTCCGGGACTAGCGGGATGAACACCGGGGAGCTGTTTTTT. It encodes CASSSGTSGMNTGELFF.

CDR3 amino acids: CASSSRTGPPDTQYF. CDR3 DNA: TGTGCCAGCAGTTCCCGGACAGGGCCCCCAGATACGCAGTATTTT. The chain recombines TRBV6-2 or TRBV6-3 with TRBJ2-3; 8 bases fit TRBD1. Germline trimming cut 4 bases from V and 4 bases from J; bases unmatched to any gene: 7. From germline, CDR1 is MNHEY and CDR2 SVGEGT. This CDR3 comprises 15 residues.

This rearrangement joins TRBV5-1 to TRBJ1-5; a weak D match, TRBD1 (5 bases). This CDR3 contains 13 residues. Trimming stripped 3 bases from V and 7 bases from J, with 11 bases between. Germline V gives CDR1 SGHRS, CDR2 YFSETQ. The DNA of the CDR3 is TGCGCCAGCAGCTGGCAGGGTGGACAGCCCCAGCATTTT. Protein sequence: CASSWQGGQPQHF.

This chain uses TRBV11-1 with TRBJ2-5; 9 nucleotides match TRBD2. This CDR3 region has 14 residues. V lost 3 bases and J lost 4; bases outside the gene matches: 3. The germline V gene encodes CDR1 SGHAT and CDR2 FQDESV (reference sequence). The CDR3 region is CASSLVTSGETQYF. The CDR3 DNA reads as TGTGCCAGCAGCTTGGTGACTAGCGGAGAGACCCAGTACTTC.

The V gene is TRBV11-2, the J gene TRBJ2-3; 13 nucleotides agree with TRBD2. This CDR3 contains 19 residues. CDR1 SGHAT and CDR2 FQNNGV come from the germline V gene. With 5 bases clipped from V and 6 bases from J, the junction kept 17 bases outside the gene matches. In nucleotides, the CDR3 is TGTGCCAGCAGCCCTATCAGCCCCGGGACTAGCGGGATAGGTGATACGCAGTATTTT. This codes for CASSPISPGTSGIGDTQYF.

This clonotype appeared a few times. The J gene is TRBJ2-1, the V gene TRBV20-1, with 7 bases matching TRBD2. Looked up from germline, CDR1 is DFQATT and CDR2 is SNEGSKA (reference sequence). V shed 1 base and J 2 bases; nucleotides not matched to a gene: 5. The CDR3 has 15 residues. The CDR3 region is CSARAGLGAYNEQFF. CDR3 coding DNA: TGCAGTGCTAGAGCAGGACTAGGGGCCTACAATGAGCAGTTCTTC.

The chain employs TRBV20-1 and TRBJ1-5; D call uncertain. The CDR3 has 10 residues. CDR1 and CDR2 (germline): DFQATT, SNEGSKA (reference sequence). V lost 2 bases and J lost 11, with 7 bases in between. CDR3 nucleotide sequence: TGCAGTGCTAGACGGGAGTCCCAGCATTTT. It codes for CSARRESQHF.

This clonotype was seen a single time. V and J are TRBV7-2 and TRBJ1-5; 7 nucleotides line up with TRBD1. This CDR3 comprises 14 residues. Germline V gives CDR1 SGHTA, CDR2 FQGNSA. V gave up 8 bases and J gave up 7 bases; unmatched junction bases: 11. CDR3 loop: CASCPQGVGQPQHF. The CDR3 nucleotides are TGTGCCAGCTGCCCTCAGGGGGTAGGCCAGCCCCAGCATTTT.

This clonotype was found a few times. J is TRBJ1-6 and V is TRBV20-1; no firm D call. The CDR3 consists of 12 residues. Looked up from germline, CDR1 is DFQATT and CDR2 is SNEGSKA (reference sequence). V lost 6 bases, J lost 8 bases, and 11 bases lay in between. The CDR3 reads CSAQRPDSPLHF. The CDR3 DNA reads TGCAGTGCCCAGCGCCCGGATTCACCCCTCCACTTT.

This clonotype was found a few times. This chain links TRBV12-3 or TRBV12-4 with TRBJ1-6, with D possibly being TRBD1 (5 bases). This CDR3 contains 16 residues. V lost 5 bases and J lost 7, with 18 bases in between. CDR3 sequence reads: CASSPGFGTTNSPLHF. CDR3 nucleotides: TGTGCCAGCAGTCCGGGTTTCGGGACTACAAATTCACCCCTCCACTTT.

There are a few counts of this clonotype. The chain joins TRBV29-1 to TRBJ2-1, with TRBD2 identical over 7 bases. Trimming removed 3 bases from V and 0 bases from J; junction bases left unmatched: 5. The germline V gene encodes CDR1 SQVTM and CDR2 ANQGSEA. This CDR3 comprises 15 residues. As DNA, the CDR3 is TGCAGCGTTGATCCTAGCGGTAACTCCTACAATGAGCAGTTCTTC. Its protein product is CSVDPSGNSYNEQFF.

The chain uses TRBV12-3 or TRBV12-4 and TRBJ1-1; D gene uncertain. The CDR3 is 14 amino acids. V lost 3 bases and J lost 1, with 9 bases in between. CDR3 loop: CASSLYGRNTEAFF. The DNA for the CDR3 is TGTGCCAGCAGTTTGTATGGACGGAACACTGAAGCTTTCTTT.

The J gene is TRBJ2-2, the V gene TRBV18, with D possibly matching TRBD1 (6 bases). This CDR3 is 17 amino acids long. V lost 0 bases, J lost 0 bases, and 11 bases lay in between. Germline V gives CDR1 KGHSH, CDR2 LQKENI. CDR3 nucleotide sequence: TGTGCCAGCTCACCACCGTCAGGGGACGCGAACACCGGGGAGCTGTTTTTT. It translates to CASSPPSGDANTGELFF.

This rearrangement joins TRBV2 to TRBJ2-4; 7 bases map to TRBD1. Germline V gene data show CDR1 as SNHLY and CDR2 as FYNNEI. The CDR3 length is 13 residues. V shed 6 bases, J shed 7 bases, and the junction held 6 bases outside the gene matches. CDR3 sequence: CASRAGTENIQYF. The CDR3 DNA is TGTGCCAGCAGGGCCGGGACAGAGAACATTCAGTACTTC.

This clonotype was observed a few times. This chain links TRBV12-5 with TRBJ2-2, with 12 nucleotides matching TRBD2. This CDR3 spans 16 amino acids. Germline V gene data show CDR1 as LGHNT and CDR2 as FRNRAP. The junction had 4 bases not matched to a gene; V was cut back by 4 bases and J by 4 bases. CDR3 amino acids: CASGWGLAGATGELFF. CDR3 DNA: TGTGCTAGTGGTTGGGGACTAGCGGGTGCCACCGGGGAGCTGTTTTTT.

The chain has TRBV6-1 and TRBJ2-7; 7 bases align to TRBD2. This CDR3 is built from 15 residues. V dropped 5 bases and J dropped 4; count of bases not matched to a gene: 11. CDR1 is MNHNS, CDR2 SASEGT, per germline. CDR3: CASSPPLREYYEQYF. In nucleotides, the CDR3 is TGTGCCAGCAGTCCCCCCCTGCGGGAGTATTACGAGCAGTACTTC.

The chain is built from TRBV5-1 and TRBJ2-5, with TRBD1 matching over 10 bases. The junction had 5 bases not matched to a gene; V was cut back by 0 bases and J by 3 bases. The CDR3 has 16 amino acids. Germline CDR1 SGHRS, CDR2 YFSETQ. CDR3 loop: CASSLGGTGVKETQYF. DNA of the CDR3: TGCGCCAGCAGCTTGGGCGGGACAGGGGTTAAAGAGACCCAGTACTTC.